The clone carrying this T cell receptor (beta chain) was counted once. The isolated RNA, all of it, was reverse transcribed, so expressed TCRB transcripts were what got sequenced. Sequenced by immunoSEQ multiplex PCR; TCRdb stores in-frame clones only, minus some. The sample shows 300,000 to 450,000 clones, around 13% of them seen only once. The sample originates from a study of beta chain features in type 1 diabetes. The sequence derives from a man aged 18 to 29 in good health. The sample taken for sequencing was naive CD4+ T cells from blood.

Here the CDR3 reads CASSPVPGQLRDTEAFF. The CDR3 bases are TGTGCCAGCTCACCAGTCCCGGGACAGTTACGGGACACTGAAGCTTTCTTT. This rearrangement joins TRBV18 to TRBJ1-1, with 7 bases lining up with TRBD1. Germline-derived CDR1 and CDR2 are KGHSH and LQKENI. This CDR3 is 17 amino acids long. After removal of 2 bases from V and 3 bases from J, the junction contained 12 bases not matched to a gene.